The following is a TCR beta chain sequence with its context. Its antigen is still unknown. Libraries were prepared by immunoSEQ multiplex PCR; TCRdb keeps only in-frame clonotypes and omits some of them. The sample records tens of thousands of clones, approximately 72% being singletons. The source of the sample is a study of a mutant IDH1 vaccine in newly diagnosed glioma. Looking at the study overall: Eight vaccinations were given in weeks 1, 3, 5, 7, 11, 15, 19 and 23. Study outcomes and limitations: Researchers report vaccine-induced immune responses in 93.3% of patients.

This sample's time point: week 23, last vaccination. Each vaccine dose was 300 ug of mutant IDH1 20-mer peptide, with topical imiquimod. This CDR3 spans 15 amino acids. Germline V gives CDR1 LNHDA, CDR2 SQIVND (reference sequence). The V and J ends lost 3 bases and 0 bases respectively, with 9 bases between them. This receptor was taken from a man aged 50 to 59 with glioma. V gene TRBV19 combines with J gene TRBJ1-3; D gene uncertain. Sequenced here: PBMCs, sampled from a glioma patient whose treatment included an IDH1 peptide vaccine. CDR3 DNA: TGTGCCAGTAGTATGGCGGCGGTCTCTGGAAACACCATATATTTT. As protein: CASSMAAVSGNTIYF.